These 27 T cell receptor beta chains share one sample of origin, sequenced in a study of blood T cell repertoires in COVID-19. Clones were sequenced by immunoSEQ multiplex PCR, and TCRdb holds only the in-frame ones, with some missing. The data contain over 100,000 clones, over 60% of them singletons. Sequencing was performed on peripheral blood. These receptors all stem from a woman in her 70s with acute or convalescent COVID-19.

The V call is TRBV4-3, the J call TRBJ1-1; D is unclear. This CDR3 region has 15 residues. CDR1 and CDR2 (germline): LGHNA, YSLEER. Trimming stripped 1 base from V and 6 bases from J, with 15 bases between. The CDR3 protein is CASSQGGYVGSEAFF. CDR3 coding DNA: TGCGCCAGCAGCCAAGGAGGTTACGTTGGCTCTGAAGCTTTCTTT.

The chain carries TRBV4-3 and TRBJ2-6; D gene ambiguous. Trimming pared 0 bases from V and 2 bases from J, leaving 11 bases between. The CDR3 sequence is 17 residues long. CDR1 and CDR2 from the germline V gene are LGHNA and YSLEER. The CDR3 nucleotides are TGCGCCAGCAGCCAAGAGGCGGCAGTCACTGGGGCCAACGTCCTGACTTTC. Translating gives CASSQEAAVTGANVLTF.

The chain recombines TRBV7-3 with TRBJ2-5, with 8 nucleotides matching TRBD2. This CDR3 comprises 18 residues. CDR1 is SGHTA, CDR2 FQGTGA, per germline. The V and J ends lost 1 base and 2 bases, in that order; junction bases with no gene match: 12. CDR3 loop: CASSLNYKRELGQETQYF. CDR3 in DNA: TGTGCCAGCAGCTTAAATTATAAGCGGGAGTTAGGGCAAGAGACCCAGTACTTC.

CDR3 nucleotide sequence: TGTGCCAGCAGCCAAGATCCGGGACAGGGGGGGAGCTCCTACAATGAGCAGTTCTTC. Translation gives CASSQDPGQGGSSYNEQFF. The rearrangement uses TRBV4-2 and TRBJ2-1; TRBD1 matches 11 bases. Unmatched junction bases numbered 7, after V lost 0 bases and J lost 0 bases. The CDR3 has 19 residues. Germline lookup yields CDR1 LGHNA and CDR2 YNFKEQ.

The chain couples TRBV6-5 to TRBJ2-7; TRBD1 is a possible D gene (5 bases). CDR3 size: 15 residues. Germline V CDR1 and CDR2: MNHEY, SVGAGI. The ends were cut back, 7 bases at V and 2 bases at J, with 18 bases in the middle. The CDR3 loop is CASTLVQDKPYEQYF. DNA of the CDR3: TGTGCCAGCACTCTAGTGCAGGACAAGCCCTACGAGCAGTACTTC.

J is TRBJ1-3 and V is TRBV4-2; 7 bases align to TRBD1. The junction had 7 bases not matched to a gene; V was cut back by 1 base and J by 4 bases. Germline lookup yields CDR1 LGHNA and CDR2 YNFKEQ. There are 16 residues in the CDR3. The CDR3 DNA sequence: TGTGCCAGCAGCCAAGTTGAAGGGACAGCAGGAAACACCATATATTTT. Amino acids: CASSQVEGTAGNTIYF.

This clone was seen many times. The chain combines TRBV6-2 or TRBV6-3 with TRBJ1-5; D is unresolved. Germline CDR1 is MNHEY and CDR2 is SVGEGT. V was pared by 4 bases and J by 2 bases, with 9 bases between. The CDR3 is 14 amino acids. CDR3 amino acids: CASSWYNGNQPQHF. The CDR3 DNA sequence: TGTGCCAGCAGTTGGTACAACGGCAATCAGCCCCAGCATTTT.

J is TRBJ2-1 and V is TRBV5-1; tentative D call: TRBD2 (5 bases). Trimming left V 2 bases short and J 2 bases short, with 8 bases between. The CDR3 spans 14 residues. Germline CDR1 SGHRS, CDR2 YFSETQ. The CDR3 DNA follows: TGCGCCAGCAGCTTATGGACTGCCTACAATGAGCAGTTCTTC. Translated: CASSLWTAYNEQFF.

This chain links TRBV5-1 with TRBJ2-7; 7 bases match TRBD2. After removal of 5 bases from V and 0 bases from J, the junction contained 5 bases not matched to a gene. CDR3 length equals 14 residues. CDR1 and CDR2 (germline): SGHRS, YFSETQ. The CDR3 is CASRSSGISYEQYF. The DNA of the CDR3 is TGCGCCAGCAGATCTAGCGGCATCTCCTACGAGCAGTACTTC.

This clone was counted between two and nine times. The rearrangement links TRBV2 to TRBJ2-7; D not resolved. The CDR3 totals 11 residues. With 6 bases removed from V and 3 bases from J, the gap between germline ends came to 6 bases. Germline V CDR1 and CDR2: SNHLY, FYNNEI. The CDR3 DNA reads TGTGCCAGCAGGGTTAGCTACGAGCAGTACTTC. Translated, it gives CASRVSYEQYF.

V is TRBV11-2 and J is TRBJ1-1; D ambiguous. The CDR3 has 13 amino acids. CDR1 and CDR2 from the germline V gene are SGHAT and FQNNGV. V was shortened by 3 bases and J by 5 bases, with 10 bases between the two germline ends. CDR3 in DNA: TGTGCCAGCAGCTTTCCACGGGGTACTGAAGCTTTCTTT. Its translation is CASSFPRGTEAFF.

This chain joins TRBV6-5 and TRBJ2-4; TRBD1 might be the D (6 bases). V was pared by 11 bases and J by 0 bases, with 11 bases between. Germline CDR1 MNHEY, CDR2 SVGAGI. The CDR3 spans 13 residues. The CDR3: CAGGGLAKNIQYF. The CDR3 nucleotides are TGTGCCGGGGGCGGGTTAGCCAAAAACATTCAGTACTTC.

The rearrangement joins TRBV2 to TRBJ2-5, with 7 nucleotides matching TRBD1. The J segment lost 1 base and the V segment lost 6 bases, leaving 5 bases of the junction unmatched. There are 14 residues in the CDR3. Per the germline V gene, CDR1 is SNHLY and CDR2 is FYNNEI. This chain's CDR3 is CASSRRDSQETQYF. The DNA for the CDR3 is TGTGCCAGCAGCCGCCGGGACAGCCAAGAGACCCAGTACTTC.

This clone was recorded once. The V call is TRBV25-1, the J call TRBJ2-7, with D maybe TRBD2 (6 bases). Germline CDR1 is MGHDK and CDR2 is SYGVNS. The CDR3 totals 13 residues. V was pared by 6 bases and J by 4 bases, with 13 bases between. The CDR3 loop is CASRGVGRYEQYF. The CDR3 nucleotides are TGTGCCAGCAGGGGGGTAGGGAGGTACGAGCAGTACTTC.

The chain uses TRBV28 and TRBJ2-2; D might be TRBD1 (6 bases). CDR1 is MDHEN, CDR2 SYDVKM, per germline. The CDR3 is 13 amino acids. V was clipped by 4 bases and J by 5 bases, with 8 bases between them. The CDR3 is CASSYRETGELFF. In DNA, the CDR3 is TGTGCCAGCAGTTACAGGGAAACCGGGGAGCTGTTTTTT.

This clone was found a few times. The gene calls are TRBV7-2 and TRBJ2-2, with 7 bases matching TRBD1. V was pared by 6 bases and J by 6 bases, with 7 bases of the junction left unmatched. This CDR3 region has 14 residues. Germline CDR1 SGHTA, CDR2 FQGNSA. The CDR3 spells CASRLTGLAGELFF. The CDR3, as DNA: TGTGCCAGCAGGCTGACAGGGTTGGCCGGGGAGCTGTTTTTT.

This clone was recorded a few times. This rearrangement joins TRBV5-3 to TRBJ1-2, with unresolved D. TRBV5-3 is filed as an ORF, its function uncertain. The CDR3 runs to 15 residues. Between the trimmed V and J ends, which lost 3 bases and 7 bases, there was a span of 19 bases. CDR3 sequence reads: CARSCRDPTGCGYTF. In DNA, the CDR3 is TGTGCCAGAAGCTGCCGGGATCCCACCGGCTGTGGCTACACCTTC.

This chain uses TRBV9 with TRBJ1-2; D gene unclear. The CDR3 runs to 13 residues. Germline values: CDR1 SGDLS, CDR2 YYNGEE. Between the trimmed V and J ends, which lost 5 bases and 8 bases, there was a span of 16 bases. The CDR3 reads CASSPTYTEGYTF. CDR3 sequence (DNA): TGTGCCAGCAGTCCGACGTACACGGAGGGCTACACCTTC. The whole variable domain, filled in from reference TRBV9 and TRBJ1-2, reads DSGVTQTPKHLITATGQRVTLRCSPRSGDLSVYWYQQSLDQGLQFLIQYYNGEERAKGNILERFSAQQFPDLHSELNLSSLELGDSALYFCASSPTYTEGYTFGSGTRLTVV.

The rearrangement joins TRBV3-1 (or the pseudogene TRBV3-2) to TRBJ2-2, with D maybe TRBD2 (7 bases). With 10 bases removed from V and 2 bases from J, the gap between germline ends came to 14 bases. Germline V CDR1 and CDR2: LGHDT, YNNKEL (reference sequence). There are 14 residues in the CDR3. The CDR3 is CATLGGLNTGELFF. CDR3 coding DNA: TGTGCCACCCTCGGGGGGCTTAACACCGGGGAGCTGTTTTTT.

The V gene is TRBV4-1, the J gene TRBJ2-5; 12 bases agree with TRBD2. Germline V gives CDR1 MGHRA, CDR2 YSYEKL. The CDR3 consists of 17 residues. With 0 bases clipped from V and 7 bases from J, the junction kept 9 bases outside the gene matches. The CDR3 region is CASSQDGLAGPQGTQYF. For the CDR3, the DNA is TGCGCCAGCAGCCAAGACGGACTAGCGGGACCTCAGGGGACCCAGTACTTC.

The chain recombines TRBV29-1 with TRBJ2-1, with a weak D call TRBD2 (6 bases). Trimming left V 3 bases short and J 8 bases short, with 8 bases between. In germline, CDR1 is SQVTM, CDR2 ANQGSEA. The CDR3 totals 11 residues. The CDR3 DNA follows: TGCAGCGTTGACAGGGAGGATGAGCAGTTCTTC. It encodes CSVDREDEQFF.

This chain uses TRBV18 with TRBJ1-3, with D uncertain. The ends were cut back, 3 bases at V and 4 bases at J, with 19 bases in the middle. Germline CDR1 reads KGHSH; CDR2 reads LQKENI. CDR3 length: 17 amino acids. CDR3 sequence: CASSPTSWRAEGNTIYF. CDR3 coding DNA: TGTGCCAGCTCACCTACCTCATGGAGGGCTGAAGGAAACACCATATATTTT.

This clone was recorded once. The chain combines TRBV5-1 with TRBJ2-2; a weak D match, TRBD1 (6 bases). The CDR3 length is 15 residues. V was pared by 0 bases and J by 5 bases, with 11 bases between. The germline V gene encodes CDR1 SGHRS and CDR2 YFSETQ. The chain's CDR3 is CASSLDTGFTGELFF. CDR3 DNA sequence: TGCGCCAGCAGCTTGGATACAGGGTTTACCGGGGAGCTGTTTTTT.

This clone occurred once. The genes are TRBV5-1 and TRBJ2-7; D gene ambiguous. Germline V gene sequence: CDR1 SGHRS, CDR2 YFSETQ. Trimming took 3 bases from V and 3 from J, leaving 13 bases between them. This CDR3 spans 14 amino acids. The CDR3: CASSSERTNYEQYF. The CDR3 DNA sequence: TGCGCCAGCAGCTCAGAGCGTACCAACTACGAGCAGTACTTC.

On this clone itself: Other nucleotide sequences in the sample specify the same CDR3. The V call is TRBV6-5, the J call TRBJ1-1, with D possibly being TRBD1 (6 bases). This CDR3 contains 14 residues. The germline V gene encodes CDR1 MNHEY and CDR2 SVGAGI. V lost 6 bases, J lost 0 bases, and 11 bases lay in between. CDR3 nucleotide sequence: TGTGCCAGCAGGAAACAGGGTATGAACACTGAAGCTTTCTTT. As protein: CASRKQGMNTEAFF.

J is TRBJ1-4 and V is TRBV12-3 or TRBV12-4; D perhaps matches TRBD1 (5 bases). This CDR3 has 13 residues. The V and J ends lost 6 bases and 8 bases respectively, with 13 bases between them. The CDR3 DNA reads TGTGCCAGCAGCCCGGGGGGGGAGGAAAAACTGTTTTTT. Its protein is CASSPGGEEKLFF.

The chain uses TRBV13 and TRBJ2-7, with 9 bases that match TRBD2. The length of the CDR3 is 15 residues. J gave up 2 bases and V 5 bases, and 7 bases lay outside the gene matches. Germline V gene lookup returns CDR1 PRHDT and CDR2 FYEKMQ (reference sequence). CDR3: CASSGSRGGTYEQYF. The CDR3 nucleotides are TGTGCCAGCAGCGGCTCGCGGGGGGGTACCTACGAGCAGTACTTC.